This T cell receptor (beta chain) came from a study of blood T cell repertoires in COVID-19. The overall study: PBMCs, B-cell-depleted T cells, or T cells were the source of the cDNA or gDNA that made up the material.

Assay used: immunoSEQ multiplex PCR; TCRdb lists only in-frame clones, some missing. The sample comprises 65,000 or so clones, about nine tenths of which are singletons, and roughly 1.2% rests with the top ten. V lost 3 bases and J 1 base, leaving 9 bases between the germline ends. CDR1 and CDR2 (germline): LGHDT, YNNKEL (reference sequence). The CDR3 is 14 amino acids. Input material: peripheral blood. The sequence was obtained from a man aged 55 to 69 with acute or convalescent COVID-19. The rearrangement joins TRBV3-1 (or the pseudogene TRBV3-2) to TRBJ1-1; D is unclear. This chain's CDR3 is CASSHTTPNTEAFF. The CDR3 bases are TGTGCCAGCAGCCATACTACTCCGAACACTGAAGCTTTCTTT.